Presented here are 13 T cell receptor beta chains from one specimen sequenced in a study of control samples from healthy donors and cancer patients. Data came from immunoSEQ multiplex PCR; TCRdb stores just in-frame clones and leaves some out. The sample has about 45,000 clones, around 93% seen once. The sequenced material came from PBMCs. The receptors were sampled from a woman aged 40 to 49 with head and neck cancer.

The CDR3 DNA sequence: TGTGCCTGGAGTTTGGACCGACGAGCTAACTATGGCTACACCTTC. Protein: CAWSLDRRANYGYTF. The chain recombines TRBV30 with TRBJ1-2; D remains ambiguous. Germline-derived CDR1 and CDR2 are GTSNPN and SVGIG (reference sequence). The CDR3 runs to 15 residues. Trimming cost V 2 bases and J 0 bases, with 13 bases left between them.

The chain's CDR3 is CASSEAGHLPVSYGYTF. CDR3 nucleotide sequence: TGTGCCAGCAGTGAAGCGGGACACCTACCCGTTAGCTATGGCTACACCTTC. This sequence joins TRBV2 and TRBJ1-2, with a possible D match to TRBD1 (6 bases). CDR3 length: 17 amino acids. Trimming took off 0 bases at V and 4 bases at J, with 18 bases between the two ends. The germline CDR1 and CDR2 sequences are SNHLY and FYNNEI.

The genes are TRBV6-6 and TRBJ2-6; no firm D call. Germline assignment: CDR1 MNHNY and CDR2 SVGAGI (reference sequence). Trimming shortened V by 5 bases and J by 7 bases, and 15 bases separated the two germline ends. The CDR3 loop spans 15 amino acids. CDR3 sequence: CASSKTGVGANVLTF. The DNA for the CDR3 is TGTGCCAGCAGTAAGACGGGCGTCGGAGCCAACGTCCTGACTTTC.

This clone was observed a handful of times. V and J are TRBV3-1 (or the pseudogene TRBV3-2) and TRBJ1-5; 8 nucleotides match TRBD1. Germline values: CDR1 LGHDT, CDR2 YNNKEL (reference sequence). V lost 5 bases and J lost 5; bases outside the gene matches: 17. This CDR3 has 18 residues. DNA of the CDR3: TGTGCCAGCAGCTCTACCCTTGCCGCGCAGGGGGCTTATCAGCCCCAGCATTTT. Translating it yields CASSSTLAAQGAYQPQHF.

The rearrangement links TRBV9 to TRBJ2-3; 9 bases line up with TRBD2. The ends lost 2 bases at V and 4 bases at J; junction bases unmatched: 2. The CDR3 is 14 residues long. CDR1 is SGDLS, CDR2 YYNGEE, per germline. CDR3 sequence (DNA): TGTGCCAGCAGCGTCGGCGGGAGGGCAGATACGCAGTATTTT. Amino acid sequence: CASSVGGRADTQYF.

This chain connects TRBV3-1 (or the pseudogene TRBV3-2) to TRBJ2-3, with unresolved D. The CDR3 is made up of 13 amino acids. Trimming left V 9 bases short and J 5 bases short, with 15 bases between. Germline V gene lookup returns CDR1 LGHDT and CDR2 YNNKEL (reference sequence). This CDR3 reads CASSLGQLDTQYF. As DNA, the CDR3 is TGTGCCAGTTCTCTGGGCCAATTAGATACGCAGTATTTT.

The gene calls are TRBV6-5 and TRBJ1-1; D is perhaps TRBD1 (5 bases). CDR1 and CDR2 (germline): MNHEY, SVGAGI. V lost 5 bases and J lost 5, with 9 bases in between. The CDR3 runs to 12 residues. CDR3 residues: CASSRGGTEAFF. CDR3 nucleotides: TGTGCCAGCAGTAGGGGTGGGACTGAAGCTTTCTTT.

On this clone itself: Germline is not matched at one junction end, which may reflect a read error. The chain is built from TRBV30 and TRBJ2-7; no reliable D call. The germline gives CDR1 GTSNPN, CDR2 SVGIG (reference sequence). The CDR3 is made up of 10 amino acids. In DNA form, the CDR3 reads TGTGCCTGGGCCTCCCACGAGCAGTACTTC. It yields the protein CAWASHEQYF.

V usage is TRBV11-1 and J usage is TRBJ2-2; D is unclear. This CDR3 comprises 16 residues. V shed 3 bases and J shed 6 bases, with 17 bases lying between them. Per the germline V gene, CDR1 is SGHAT and CDR2 is FQDESV (reference sequence). This CDR3 reads CASSFQVLARPGELFF. For the CDR3, the DNA is TGTGCCAGCAGCTTTCAGGTCCTCGCACGTCCCGGGGAGCTGTTTTTT.

The genes are TRBV28 and TRBJ1-1; no reliable D call. Looked up from germline, CDR1 is MDHEN and CDR2 is SYDVKM. The CDR3 loop spans 18 amino acids. V was trimmed by 5 bases and J by 4 bases, leaving 26 bases between them. The CDR3 DNA reads TGTGCCAGCAGTCCCCCCCTCCATCAGAGAATGTTGAGCACTGAAGCTTTCTTT. Translation: CASSPPLHQRMLSTEAFF.

V gene TRBV14 combines with J gene TRBJ1-2, with D hard to call. Germline CDR1 reads SGHDN; CDR2 reads FVKESK. The length of the CDR3 is 13 residues. V lost 3 bases, J lost 6 bases, and 11 bases lay in between. CDR3 DNA sequence: TGTGCCAGCAGCCAGGGCGGGAGGGATGGCTACACCTTC. It codes for CASSQGGRDGYTF.

V gene TRBV29-1 combines with J gene TRBJ2-7; D gene ambiguous. From germline, CDR1 is SQVTM and CDR2 ANQGSEA. The CDR3 totals 14 residues. V was pared by 5 bases and J by 0 bases, with 14 bases between. The CDR3 region is CSVLASQISYEQYF. For the CDR3, the DNA is TGCAGCGTTTTGGCCAGTCAAATCTCCTACGAGCAGTACTTC.

The chain couples TRBV7-3 to TRBJ2-1; 10 nucleotides agree with TRBD2. After removal of 5 bases from V and 6 bases from J, the junction contained 7 bases not matched to a gene. The CDR3 extends over 15 amino acids. Germline-derived CDR1 and CDR2 are SGHTA and FQGTGA. DNA for the CDR3: TGTGCCAGCAGCCTAGCGGGAGCAGTCGTCAATGAGCAGTTCTTC. Its translation is CASSLAGAVVNEQFF.